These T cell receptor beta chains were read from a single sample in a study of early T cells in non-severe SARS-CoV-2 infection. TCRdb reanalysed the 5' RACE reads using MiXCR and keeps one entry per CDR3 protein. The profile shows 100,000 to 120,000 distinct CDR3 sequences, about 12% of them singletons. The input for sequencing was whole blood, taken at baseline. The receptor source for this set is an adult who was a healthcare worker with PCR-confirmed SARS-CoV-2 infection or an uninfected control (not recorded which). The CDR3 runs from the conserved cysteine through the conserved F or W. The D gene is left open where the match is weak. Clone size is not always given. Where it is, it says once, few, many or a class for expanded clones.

TGCAGTGCTAGATCTCAGGAGGGGGACTCCTATAATTCACCCCTCCACTTT | CSARSQEGDSYNSPLHF | TRBV20-1 | many | TRBJ1-6 | -
TGTGCCAGCAGCTTAAGCTCTCTCACGGGACAAGAGACCCAGTACTTC | CASSLSSLTGQETQYF | TRBV7-2 | - | TRBJ2-5 | -
TGTGCCAGCAGTTACAGGGGTACTAACTATGGCTACACCTTC | CASSYRGTNYGYTF | TRBV6-5 | - | TRBJ1-2 | -
TGCAGCGTCATACAGGGGTGGAGCACTGAAGCTTTCTTT | CSVIQGWSTEAFF | TRBV29-1 | few | TRBJ1-1 | TRBD1
TGTGCCAGCAGTTCACTGATTACCTACGAGCAGTACTTC | CASSSLITYEQYF | TRBV12-3/TRBV12-4 | - | TRBJ2-7 | -
TGTGCCATCGGTCCGGGTACCACCTACGAGCAGTACTTC | CAIGPGTTYEQYF | TRBV10-3 | few | TRBJ2-7 | -
TGTGCCACCCGACAGGAGGAGACCCAGTACTTC | CATRQEETQYF | TRBV2 | few | TRBJ2-5 | -
TGTGCCAGCAGTGAAATGACTCCTGGGGCCAACGTCCTGACTTTC | CASSEMTPGANVLTF | TRBV2 | - | TRBJ2-6 | -
TGCAGTGCTAGAGATGTAGGGGGAGAGACCCAGTACTTC | CSARDVGGETQYF | TRBV20-1 | many | TRBJ2-5 | -
TGTGCGTCGAGGCGCTCCTACGAGCAGTACTTC | CASRRSYEQYF | TRBV2 | - | TRBJ2-7 | -
TGCAGTGCTAGAGTGGTTGACAGGGACGTCGGCGGCTACACCTTC | CSARVVDRDVGGYTF | TRBV20-1 | few | TRBJ1-2 | TRBD1
TGTGCCAGCAGACCAGGGACCTACGAGCAGTACTTC | CASRPGTYEQYF | TRBV2 | - | TRBJ2-7 | -
TGTGCCAGCAGACCACTAGCGGTCACAGATACGCAGTATTTT | CASRPLAVTDTQYF | TRBV5-5 | - | TRBJ2-3 | TRBD2
TGCAGTGCCTCTAGCGGAGCCTTCACAGATACGCAGTATTTT | CSASSGAFTDTQYF | TRBV20-1 | once | TRBJ2-3 | TRBD2
TGTGCCAGCAGTATAGCGGGGGGGTCGTCCTACGAGCAGTACTTC | CASSIAGGSSYEQYF | TRBV6-5 | many | TRBJ2-7 | TRBD2
TGCAGTGCCCATCTGGGACGGGAAGAGACCCAGTACTTC | CSAHLGREETQYF | TRBV20-1 | few | TRBJ2-5 | -
TGTGCCAGCAGCTTAACCATGGTAGAAGCTTTCTTT | CASSLTMVEAFF | TRBV7-9 | few | TRBJ1-1 | -
TGTGCCAGCAGCTTAGATCTAGGGAGAAGTGGCTACACCTTC | CASSLDLGRSGYTF | TRBV11-2 | few | TRBJ1-2 | -
TGCAGTGCTAGAAACAGGAACTATGGCTACACCTTC | CSARNRNYGYTF | TRBV20-1 | - | TRBJ1-2 | -
TGTGCCAGCAGCTTAGTAGGAATGGGGAACATTCAGTACTTC | CASSLVGMGNIQYF | TRBV7-3 | many | TRBJ2-4 | -
TGTGCCAGCAGCCGGGACAGGGGCTACCAGCCCCAGCATTTT | CASSRDRGYQPQHF | TRBV5-5 | - | TRBJ1-5 | TRBD1
TGTGCCAGCAGTTTATCGATTTGGGAGAACACCGGGGAGCTGTTTTTT | CASSLSIWENTGELFF | TRBV27 | few | TRBJ2-2 | -
TGTGCCAGCAGTCAGCGGGACGGAATCATACTGAACACTGAAGCTTTCTTT | CASSQRDGIILNTEAFF | TRBV28 | - | TRBJ1-1 | -
TGTGCCGCCGGACAGTTGGGGTTATCTGGGGCCAACGTCCTGACTTTC | CAAGQLGLSGANVLTF | TRBV3-1 | - | TRBJ2-6 | -
TGCAGTGCTGACTGGACAGGGGTATTTGGGGCTGAAGCTTTCTTT | CSADWTGVFGAEAFF | TRBV20-1 | many | TRBJ1-1 | TRBD1
TGTGCCAGCAGTAACAGGGTGAACACTGAAGCTTTCTTT | CASSNRVNTEAFF | TRBV2 | few | TRBJ1-1 | -
TGTGCCAGCAGTTTTGGCATGATGAACACTGAAGCTTTCTTT | CASSFGMMNTEAFF | TRBV2 | - | TRBJ1-1 | -
TGTGCCAGCAGCGCTACGAGTAGGCTTGGAGAGCAGTACTTC | CASSATSRLGEQYF | TRBV9 | - | TRBJ2-7 | -
TGCGCCAGCACCCACGGGGACACACCCTACGAGCAGTACTTC | CASTHGDTPYEQYF | TRBV5-1 | - | TRBJ2-7 | -